This T cell receptor beta chain was sequenced during a study of blood T cell repertoires in COVID-19. Study-wide context: Both acute and convalescent COVID-19 samples were obtained from the United States, Italy and Spain.

TCRdb keeps only in-frame clones here, not all; method: immunoSEQ multiplex PCR. The sample carries about 180,000 clones, around 86% recorded once. CDR1 is SGHTA and CDR2 is FQGNSA in the germline V gene. The germline V and J ends were trimmed by 5 bases and 1 base, with 14 bases remaining between them. The CDR3 length is 16 residues. J is TRBJ2-2 and V is TRBV7-2, with D possibly TRBD1 on 7 matching bases. The sequenced sample was peripheral blood. This clonotype originated in a woman in her twenties or thirties with active or convalescent COVID-19. CDR3 coding DNA: TGTGCCAGCAGCCCAGGGGGGACACGGAACACCGGGGAGCTGTTTTTT. Protein sequence: CASSPGGTRNTGELFF.